The 19 T cell receptor beta chains below were found in one sample sequenced in a study of blood T cell repertoires in COVID-19 (dated by TCRdb to the early 2020s). Library prep was done by the immunoSEQ multiplex PCR assay. This immuneACCESS table, as held by TCRdb, lists in-frame sequences with V and J called but not all clones. Of the missing ones, under half trace to an unresolved V gene in checked studies; the others have no known cause. The sample records 200,000 to 250,000 clones, roughly 85% of which are singletons. The ten biggest clones cover approximately 4% of the sample. The sequenced material came from PBMCs or T cells enriched from blood (not recorded which). The receptor set was obtained from a woman aged 40 to 55 who had been exposed to COVID-19.

V gene TRBV6-1 combines with J gene TRBJ1-2; 8 bases align to TRBD1. Looked up from germline, CDR1 is MNHNS and CDR2 is SASEGT. The CDR3 contains 17 residues. V dropped 0 bases and J dropped 2; count of bases not matched to a gene: 8. The CDR3 DNA follows: TGTGCCAGCAGTGAAGCGGGACGGACAGGGAGGAACTATGGCTACACCTTC. This translates into CASSEAGRTGRNYGYTF.

The V call is TRBV5-5, the J call TRBJ2-1; 11 bases are a match to TRBD2. V trimming: 3 bases; J trimming: 6 bases; junction bases outside the gene matches: 5. The CDR3 is 15 residues long. Per the germline V gene, CDR1 is SGHKS and CDR2 is YYEKEE (reference sequence). For the CDR3, the DNA is TGTGCCAGCAGCTGGATAGCGGGGGGGCGCAATGAGCAGTTCTTC. Translating gives CASSWIAGGRNEQFF.

The rearrangement uses TRBV5-1 and TRBJ1-6; weak D call: TRBD1 (5 bases). V lost 2 bases and J lost 10, with 28 bases in between. The CDR3 extends over 19 amino acids. Germline V gene data show CDR1 as SGHRS and CDR2 as YFSETQ. Here the CDR3 reads CASSLNVNTGSPGGSPLHF. The CDR3, as DNA: TGCGCCAGCAGCTTAAACGTGAATACAGGCTCCCCGGGAGGCTCACCCCTCCACTTT.

The chain couples TRBV7-2 to TRBJ2-7; D might be TRBD1 (6 bases). V lost 5 bases, J lost 3 bases, and 17 bases lay in between. The CDR3 loop spans 15 amino acids. The V gene's germline CDR1 is SGHTA and CDR2 FQGNSA. CDR3 sequence: CASSRDRTQSYEQYF. CDR3 DNA: TGTGCCAGCAGCAGAGACAGGACCCAAAGCTACGAGCAGTACTTC. Filled out from reference TRBV7-2 and TRBJ2-7, the complete variable domain reads GAGVSQSPSNKVTEKGKDVELRCDPISGHTALYWYRQSLGQGLEFLIYFQGNSAPDKSGLPSDRFSAERTGGSVSTLTIQRTQQEDSAVYLCASSRDRTQSYEQYFGPGTRLTVT.

In this sample, this clone turned up once. This chain connects TRBV5-5 to TRBJ2-7; D unclear. Per the germline V gene, CDR1 is SGHKS and CDR2 is YYEKEE (reference sequence). This CDR3 comprises 11 residues. Trimming stripped 0 bases from V and 7 bases from J, with 5 bases between. DNA of the CDR3: TGTGCCAGCAGCTTGGCGAGGGAGCAGTACTTC. This codes for CASSLAREQYF.

The rearrangement links TRBV7-9 to TRBJ1-2; TRBD1 aligns across 8 bases. Germline V gene lookup returns CDR1 SEHNR and CDR2 FQNEAQ (reference sequence). The CDR3 is made up of 15 amino acids. V shed 1 base and J 6 bases; nucleotides not matched to a gene: 7. CDR3 sequence (DNA): TGTGCCAGCAGCTTAGAATCGACAGGGGCGAATGGCTACACCTTC. The encoded protein is CASSLESTGANGYTF.

J is TRBJ2-1 and V is TRBV24-1; 7 nucleotides line up with TRBD2. This CDR3 contains 14 residues. Looked up from germline, CDR1 is KGHDR and CDR2 is SFDVKD. With 8 bases clipped from V and 10 bases from J, the junction kept 13 bases outside the gene matches. The CDR3 loop is CATMTSPGLCEQFF. In DNA, the CDR3 is TGTGCCACCATGACTAGCCCCGGTCTATGCGAGCAGTTCTTC.

The genes are TRBV6-1 and TRBJ1-5, with 7 bases matching TRBD1. CDR3 length equals 14 residues. The V gene's germline CDR1 is MNHNS and CDR2 SASEGT. V shed 3 bases and J 7 bases; nucleotides not matched to a gene: 6. The CDR3 here is CASSDRTGGQPQHF. The CDR3 coding sequence is TGTGCCAGCAGTGACCGGACAGGCGGGCAGCCCCAGCATTTT.

V is TRBV4-3 and J is TRBJ1-1; a possible D gene is TRBD1 (5 bases). The V end lost 3 bases, the J end lost 0 bases, and 8 bases lay between the germline ends. Germline V gives CDR1 LGHNA, CDR2 YSLEER. The CDR3 runs to 14 residues. CDR3 nucleotide sequence: TGCGCCAGCAGCCAGAGCAGGGTGAACACTGAAGCTTTCTTT. It encodes CASSQSRVNTEAFF.

The chain has TRBV2 and TRBJ2-1, with TRBD1 matching over 10 bases. The CDR3 spans 16 residues. Germline V gene lookup returns CDR1 SNHLY and CDR2 FYNNEI. V gave up 6 bases and J gave up 9 bases; unmatched junction bases: 14. CDR3 DNA sequence: TGTGCCAGCAGGGTTGGACAGGGGGGAGGCGTGAGTGAGCAGTTCTTC. Its protein is CASRVGQGGGVSEQFF.

The V gene is TRBV7-2, the J gene TRBJ2-1; 15 bases align to TRBD2. CDR1 SGHTA and CDR2 FQGNSA come from the germline V gene. This CDR3 comprises 19 residues. After removal of 5 bases from V and 7 bases from J, the junction contained 15 bases not matched to a gene. As DNA, the CDR3 is TGTGCCAGCAGCACTACTTTACCGGGACTAGCGGGGGGCCGGAATGAGCAGTTCTTC. Its translation is CASSTTLPGLAGGRNEQFF. The full variable domain, with the rest looked up from reference TRBV7-2 and TRBJ2-1, is GAGVSQSPSNKVTEKGKDVELRCDPISGHTALYWYRQSLGQGLEFLIYFQGNSAPDKSGLPSDRFSAERTGGSVSTLTIQRTQQEDSAVYLCASSTTLPGLAGGRNEQFFGPGTRLTVL.

V is TRBV28 and J is TRBJ2-7; 9 nucleotides agree with TRBD2. With 3 bases clipped from V and 2 bases from J, the junction kept 11 bases outside the gene matches. The germline gives CDR1 MDHEN, CDR2 SYDVKM. This CDR3 is built from 17 residues. This CDR3 is CASSLPISGGLTYEQYF. CDR3 in DNA: TGTGCCAGCAGTTTGCCCATTAGCGGGGGCCTTACCTACGAGCAGTACTTC.

This clone was observed a single time. The genes are TRBV11-2 and TRBJ2-7, with 7 bases matching TRBD1. Germline V gives CDR1 SGHAT, CDR2 FQNNGV. J was trimmed by 0 bases and V by 2 bases; bases with no gene match: 4. CDR3 size: 15 residues. CDR3 DNA sequence: TGTGCCAGCAGCTTACAGGGGGTAGTCTCCTACGAGCAGTACTTC. This sequence encodes CASSLQGVVSYEQYF.

The chain is built from TRBV6-5 and TRBJ1-6, with 7 nucleotides matching TRBD1. Germline assignment: CDR1 MNHEY and CDR2 SVGAGI. The CDR3 is 14 amino acids. V lost 3 bases to trimming and J lost 12 bases; unmatched junction nucleotides: 8. The DNA for the CDR3 is TGTGCCAGCAGTTATATCACAGGGGTGGAACCCCTCCACTTT. Translation gives CASSYITGVEPLHF.

The rearrangement links TRBV7-2 to TRBJ2-3; perhaps TRBD2 as D (5 bases). Germline V gives CDR1 SGHTA, CDR2 FQGNSA. V was pared by 1 base and J by 4 bases, with 12 bases between. The CDR3 is 15 amino acids. CDR3 in amino acids: CASSLGQERADTQYF. The CDR3 DNA is TGTGCCAGCAGCTTAGGGCAGGAGAGGGCAGATACGCAGTATTTT.

V and J are TRBV7-6 and TRBJ2-7; 9 positions agree with TRBD1. Losses at the gene ends were 7 bases for V and 3 bases for J; bases not matched to a gene: 10. The CDR3 is 15 residues long. Germline lookup yields CDR1 SGHVS and CDR2 FNYEAQ. DNA for the CDR3: TGTGCCAGCACCCCGGGACAGGGAGCCTTCTACGAGCAGTACTTC. Translating gives CASTPGQGAFYEQYF.

The chain recombines TRBV19 with TRBJ2-5, with 7 nucleotides matching TRBD2. From germline, CDR1 is LNHDA and CDR2 SQIVND (reference sequence). Unmatched junction bases numbered 3, after V lost 3 bases and J lost 5 bases. The CDR3 consists of 13 residues. The CDR3 spells CASSIVGGETQYF. DNA for the CDR3: TGTGCCAGTAGTATTGTGGGGGGGGAGACCCAGTACTTC. Supplemented by reference TRBV19 and TRBJ2-5, the full variable domain reads DGGITQSPKYLFRKEGQNVTLSCEQNLNHDAMYWYRQDPGQGLRLIYYSQIVNDFQKGDIAEGYSVSREKKESFPLTVTSAQKNPTAFYLCASSIVGGETQYFGPGTRLLVL.

V gene TRBV4-1 combines with J gene TRBJ2-5; 13 bases are shared with TRBD2. Germline V CDR1 and CDR2: MGHRA, YSYEKL. V lost 7 bases and J lost 5; bases outside the gene matches: 7. The CDR3 contains 15 residues. In DNA, the CDR3 is TGCGCCAGCAAGAGACTAGCGGGGGGTCGGGAGACCCAGTACTTC. Protein: CASKRLAGGRETQYF.

The chain employs TRBV6-5 and TRBJ1-2; D possibly corresponds to TRBD1 (6 bases). Deletions cut 7 bases from V and 1 base from J, with 10 bases between. The CDR3 is made up of 13 amino acids. Germline values: CDR1 MNHEY, CDR2 SVGAGI. The CDR3 DNA sequence: TGTGCCAGCATCAGGACAGATAACTATGGCTACACCTTC. Translating it yields CASIRTDNYGYTF.